A selection of T cell receptor beta chains follows, all from one sample in a study. Generated by immunoSEQ multiplex PCR, the TCRdb table keeps only in-frame clones and is missing some. This table holds some 68,000 clones, 93% found once. The sequenced sample was PBMCs. All receptors derive from a middle-aged man with rheumatoid arthritis. Both conserved end residues are part of each CDR3. The order of the fields is V gene, CDR3 length, CDR3 protein.

TRBV9 18 CASSVAGGTVGRNTEAFF
TRBV27 15 CASGSLKGLNTEAFF
TRBV12-3/TRBV12-4 13 CASSLGVPYEQYF
TRBV5-1 13 CASSLVGDGELFF
TRBV5-1 16 CASSRGGDGSYNEQFF
TRBV19 13 CASSIGTYNEQFF
TRBV3-1/TRBV3-2 13 CASSRTGGDGYTF
TRBV18 15 CASSPISTDYYGYTF
TRBV5-1 16 CASSLEGSTTYNEQFF
TRBV20-1 14 CSASRLAASREQYF
TRBV27 12 CASSPHLGEQYF
TRBV19 18 CASTSLRAETAYNQPQHF
TRBV19 15 CASSTSGQKTGELFF
TRBV4-1 18 CASSQDSQAGQGTYEQYF
TRBV24-1 17 CATSDSRGSSGANVLTF
TRBV5-1 15 CASSLVPGGNQPQHF
TRBV25-1 15 CASMGGVRDNSPLHF
TRBV18 16 CASSVGQGALQETQYF
TRBV6-5 15 CASSYSGQLNTEAFF
TRBV7-8 14 CASSLLAGGDEQFF
TRBV5-1 15 CASSLFGPNTGELFF
TRBV21-1 16 CASSIRQGSCGNTIYF
TRBV28 14 CASRFWGAGTEAFF
TRBV28 13 CASTGASFYGYTF
TRBV5-1 15 CASSLARQGIYEQYF
TRBV19 14 CATHSGRNTGELFF
TRBV2 15 CASRTLTGGADTQYF
TRBV5-1 15 CASSLDGGFQETQYF
TRBV6-5 14 CASSYRDFYNEQFF
TRBV6-1 13 CASSESPLRGYTF
TRBV2 16 CASTGRRAGVNEKLFF
TRBV9 14 CASSGGQGAREQYF
TRBV3-1/TRBV3-2 14 CASSQDARVHEQYF
TRBV12-3/TRBV12-4 13 CASSRTGRTEAFF
TRBV29-1 12 CSARQGDTEAFF
TRBV3-1/TRBV3-2 14 CASSQGHGRQPQHF
TRBV3-1/TRBV3-2 12 CASSQEYRKAFF
TRBV18 14 CASSSGQNNQPQHF
TRBV6-2/TRBV6-3 14 CASSYSTDTGELFF
TRBV6-5 15 CASSYSRGGLTEAFF
TRBV6-5 14 CASSPGQGFQPQHF
TRBV6-2/TRBV6-3 16 CASSTDRGFYNSPLHF
TRBV3-1/TRBV3-2 13 CASSLRGAGEQYF
TRBV7-8 14 CASSPDRVNEKLFF